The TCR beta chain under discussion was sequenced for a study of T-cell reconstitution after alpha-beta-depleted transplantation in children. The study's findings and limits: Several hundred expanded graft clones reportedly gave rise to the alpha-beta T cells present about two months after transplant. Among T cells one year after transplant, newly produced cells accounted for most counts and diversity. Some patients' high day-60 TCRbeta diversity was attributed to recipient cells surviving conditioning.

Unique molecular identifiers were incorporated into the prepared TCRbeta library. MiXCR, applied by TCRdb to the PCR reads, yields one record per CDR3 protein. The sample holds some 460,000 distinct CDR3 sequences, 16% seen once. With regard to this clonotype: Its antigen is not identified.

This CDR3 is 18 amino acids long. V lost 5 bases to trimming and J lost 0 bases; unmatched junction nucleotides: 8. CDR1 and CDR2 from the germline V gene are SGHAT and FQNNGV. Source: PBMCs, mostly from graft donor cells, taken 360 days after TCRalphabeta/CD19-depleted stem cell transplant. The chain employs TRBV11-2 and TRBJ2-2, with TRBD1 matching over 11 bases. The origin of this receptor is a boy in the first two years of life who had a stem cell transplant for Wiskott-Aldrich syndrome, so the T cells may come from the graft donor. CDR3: CASSLGRGQGANTGELFF. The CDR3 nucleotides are TGTGCCAGCAGCCTAGGTCGGGGACAGGGGGCGAACACCGGGGAGCTGTTTTTT.